The 19 T cell receptor beta chains given below trace back to one sample, sequenced in a study of shared clonotypes between healthy human individuals. TCRdb's table, derived via immunoSEQ multiplex PCR, lists solely in-frame clones and lacks some. The sample lists around 1.1 million clones; roughly 74% were seen once. The sequenced material came from memory CD4+ T cells from PBMCs. Subset denoted: CD45RA-negative fraction. The receptors stem from a man aged 18 to 30 in good health. Some clones in this sample may be carry-over from other donors' samples.

The chain links TRBV7-2 to TRBJ1-1, with 7 bases aligning to TRBD1. After removal of 5 bases from V and 6 bases from J, the junction contained 9 bases not matched to a gene. CDR3 length: 14 residues. Per germline, CDR1 SGHTA and CDR2 FQGNSA. The CDR3 bases are TGTGCCAGCAGCATATACAGGGGTGGGGCTGAAGCTTTCTTT. As protein: CASSIYRGGAEAFF.

The chain employs TRBV28 and TRBJ1-4, with D possibly matching TRBD1 (6 bases). This CDR3 comprises 14 residues. The germline V gene encodes CDR1 MDHEN and CDR2 SYDVKM. Trimming removed 4 bases from V and 13 bases from J, with 19 bases in between. CDR3 sequence (DNA): TGTGCCAGCAGTTCTTTCGGACAGTCCGGGGTACTGTTTTTT. Its translation: CASSSFGQSGVLFF.

The chain couples TRBV2 to TRBJ2-5; no reliable D call. CDR1 SNHLY and CDR2 FYNNEI come from the germline V gene. Trimming took 1 base from V and 10 from J, leaving 13 bases between them. CDR3 length: 13 amino acids. The CDR3, as DNA: TGTGCCAGCAGTGAAGTATCTGGCTTGATCCAGTACTTC. Translation: CASSEVSGLIQYF.

The V call is TRBV21-1, the J call TRBJ2-3; the table calls TRBD1, which could not be checked here. TRBV21-1 is a pseudogene segment. The CDR3 sequence is 17 residues long. The DNA of the CDR3 is TGTGCCAGCAGCAGCCCCCCCCACAGGGGCGGATCAGATACGCAGTATTTT. It encodes CASSSPPHRGGSDTQYF.

The chain uses TRBV27 and TRBJ2-5, with D unclear. This CDR3 contains 11 residues. CDR1 MNHEY and CDR2 SMNVEV come from the germline V gene (reference sequence). The germline V and J ends were trimmed by 4 bases and 5 bases, with 5 bases remaining between them. The CDR3 protein is CASSSYETQYF. The CDR3 region has the DNA TGTGCCAGCAGTTCATACGAGACCCAGTACTTC.

This chain links TRBV7-9 with TRBJ1-2; the match to TRBD1 covers 9 bases. Germline CDR1 is SEHNR and CDR2 is FQNEAQ (reference sequence). The CDR3 extends over 15 amino acids. V lost 5 bases and J lost 12; bases outside the gene matches: 16. CDR3 in amino acids: CASSPRTGQGMTHTF. The CDR3 nucleotides read TGTGCCAGCAGCCCGAGAACGGGACAGGGTATGACACACACCTTC.

V usage is TRBV10-3 and J usage is TRBJ2-7, with 8 bases fitting TRBD2. The germline gives CDR1 ENHRY, CDR2 SYGVKD. This CDR3 is 15 amino acids long. V lost 5 bases to trimming and J lost 2 bases; unmatched junction nucleotides: 8. In nucleotides, the CDR3 is TGTGCCATCAGTCTGGTGGCGGGAGGCCCCTACGAGCAGTACTTC. This translates into CAISLVAGGPYEQYF.

Only one count was recorded for this clone. The chain links TRBV4-1 to TRBJ2-3; 9 bases align to TRBD2. The ends lost 0 bases at V and 2 bases at J; junction bases unmatched: 6. The CDR3 is 17 residues long. Germline V gives CDR1 MGHRA, CDR2 YSYEKL. The CDR3 nucleotides read TGCGCCAGCAGCCAAGAAACCACTAGCGGGTCCACAGATACGCAGTATTTT. This codes for CASSQETTSGSTDTQYF.

This clone turned up a few times. The chain combines TRBV7-8 with TRBJ2-5; D is tentatively TRBD1 or TRBD2 (5 bases each). CDR3 length equals 17 residues. V shed 6 bases and J shed 2 bases, with 22 bases lying between them. CDR1 SGHVS and CDR2 FQNEAQ come from the germline V gene. The CDR3 DNA reads as TGTGCCAGCAGTCATAGCCGGGGACGCAAAACGCAAGAGACCCAGTACTTC. It specifies CASSHSRGRKTQETQYF.

The chain carries TRBV6-5 and TRBJ2-5; D is unresolved. The CDR3 totals 14 residues. The V end was cut by 0 bases, the J end by 4 bases, with 9 bases between. The germline V gene has CDR1 MNHEY and CDR2 SVGAGI. Here the CDR3 DNA reads TGTGCCAGCAGTTACTCGAGGACCTCAGAGACCCAGTACTTC. Its protein is CASSYSRTSETQYF.

V usage is TRBV6-1 and J usage is TRBJ1-2, with D maybe TRBD1 (5 bases). Germline V gives CDR1 MNHNS, CDR2 SASEGT. Trimming cost V 6 bases and J 4 bases, with 15 bases left between them. The CDR3 contains 14 residues. CDR3 region: CASRRGQGSYGYTF. CDR3 bases: TGTGCCAGCAGGCGGGGCCAGGGCAGCTATGGCTACACCTTC.

The V and J genes are TRBV28 and TRBJ2-2; D tentatively reads TRBD1 or TRBD2 (6 bases each). The CDR3 contains 16 residues. V lost 3 bases to trimming and J lost 8 bases, with 19 bases between them. From germline, CDR1 is MDHEN and CDR2 SYDVKM. CDR3 bases: TGTGCCAGCAGTTTGCCGGGGGCTACTGGTCGTGGGGAGCTGTTTTTT. It translates to CASSLPGATGRGELFF. Based on the CDR3 plus reference TRBV28 and TRBJ2-2, the full variable domain is DVKVTQSSRYLVKRTGEKVFLECVQDMDHENMFWYRQDPGLGLRLIYFSYDVKMKEKGDIPEGYSVSREKKERFSLILESASTNQTSMYLCASSLPGATGRGELFFGEGSRLTVL.

The rearrangement links TRBV2 to TRBJ2-7, with 7 bases matching TRBD1. Germline values: CDR1 SNHLY, CDR2 FYNNEI. V shed 11 bases, J shed 3 bases, and the junction held 7 bases outside the gene matches. The CDR3 is 12 residues long. In nucleotides, the CDR3 is TGTGCCGGGGGACAGACTTTCTACGAGCAGTACTTC. It codes for CAGGQTFYEQYF.

CDR3 bases: TGTGCCAGCAGCGTAGTTAACGGTTTGGCAAGAGAGCAGTTCTTC. Translation: CASSVVNGLAREQFF. The chain combines TRBV9 with TRBJ2-1; D remains unclear. The CDR3 is 15 residues long. CDR1 is SGDLS and CDR2 is YYNGEE in the germline V gene. The ends were cut back, 0 bases at V and 10 bases at J, with 17 bases in the middle. The full variable domain, with the rest looked up from reference TRBV9 and TRBJ2-1, is DSGVTQTPKHLITATGQRVTLRCSPRSGDLSVYWYQQSLDQGLQFLIQYYNGEERAKGNILERFSAQQFPDLHSELNLSSLELGDSALYFCASSVVNGLAREQFFGPGTRLTVL.

The chain uses TRBV28 and TRBJ2-7; 8 positions match TRBD1. Germline assignment: CDR1 MDHEN and CDR2 SYDVKM. The CDR3 runs to 13 residues. Unmatched junction bases numbered 8, after V lost 10 bases and J lost 3 bases. CDR3: CATGTGGFYEQYF. CDR3 coding DNA: TGTGCCACCGGGACAGGTGGATTCTACGAGCAGTACTTC. The full variable domain, in which reference TRBV28 and TRBJ2-7 provide the parts outside the CDR3, is DVKVTQSSRYLVKRTGEKVFLECVQDMDHENMFWYRQDPGLGLRLIYFSYDVKMKEKGDIPEGYSVSREKKERFSLILESASTNQTSMYLCATGTGGFYEQYFGPGTRLTVT.

The genes are TRBV28 and TRBJ1-2; D unclear. Trimming shortened V by 6 bases and J by 4 bases, and 18 bases separated the two germline ends. Germline CDR1 and CDR2: MDHEN and SYDVKM. This CDR3 spans 15 amino acids. The DNA of the CDR3 is TGTGCCAGCAGCTTAGGCTCCGGAGAAGGCTATGGCTACACCTTC. Residues: CASSLGSGEGYGYTF.

The chain has TRBV7-9 and TRBJ2-2; 7 bases match TRBD1. The CDR3 spans 16 residues. The V and J ends lost 5 bases and 5 bases, in that order; junction bases with no gene match: 11. Germline CDR1 SEHNR, CDR2 FQNEAQ (reference sequence). The CDR3 protein is CASSPPTGLGTGELFF. CDR3 bases: TGTGCCAGCAGCCCACCGACAGGGTTGGGAACCGGGGAGCTGTTTTTT.

J is TRBJ2-1 and V is TRBV29-1, with D possibly being TRBD1 (6 bases). From germline, CDR1 is SQVTM and CDR2 ANQGSEA. The V gene lost 4 bases and the J gene lost 4 bases, with 14 bases spanning the gap. CDR3 length: 14 amino acids. CDR3 in amino acids: CSVGGLSIYNEQFF. The CDR3 coding sequence is TGCAGCGTTGGGGGGCTGAGTATATACAATGAGCAGTTCTTC.

The V and J genes are TRBV29-1 and TRBJ1-1; TRBD1 agrees at 7 bases. With V trimmed by 7 bases and J by 5 bases, 4 bases remained unmatched. The CDR3 has 11 amino acids. In germline, CDR1 is SQVTM, CDR2 ANQGSEA. The CDR3 here is CSAHRGTEAFF. The CDR3 DNA reads as TGCAGCGCCCACAGGGGAACTGAAGCTTTCTTT.